Shown below are 12 T cell receptor beta chains from a single sample sequenced in a study of blood T cell repertoires in COVID-19. Profiled with immunoSEQ multiplex PCR; TCRdb holds only in-frame clones, not every one. The sample lists around 170,000 clones, roughly 86% seen once, with approximately 0.6% in the top ten. The material sequenced was peripheral blood. The receptors originated from a man aged 55 to 70 with COVID-19, enrolled during active disease.

The J gene is TRBJ1-1, the V gene TRBV3-1 (or the pseudogene TRBV3-2), with 8 nucleotides matching TRBD1. Looked up from germline, CDR1 is LGHDT and CDR2 is YNNKEL (reference sequence). J was trimmed by 4 bases and V by 4 bases; bases with no gene match: 5. The CDR3 spans 14 residues. The CDR3 loop is CASSPWTGSTEAFF. The CDR3 DNA follows: TGTGCCAGCAGCCCCTGGACAGGGAGCACTGAAGCTTTCTTT.

The chain is built from TRBV7-2 and TRBJ2-3; 10 nucleotides match TRBD1. The CDR3 has 15 residues. J gave up 7 bases and V 1 base, and 5 bases lay outside the gene matches. The germline gives CDR1 SGHTA, CDR2 FQGNSA. DNA for the CDR3: TGTGCCAGCAGCTTAGGACAGGGGGCGCAAAATACGCAGTATTTT. Translation: CASSLGQGAQNTQYF.

This rearrangement joins TRBV14 to TRBJ2-6; a weak D match, TRBD1 (6 bases). Per the germline V gene, CDR1 is SGHDN and CDR2 is FVKESK. V was shortened by 8 bases and J by 2 bases, with 10 bases between the two germline ends. CDR3 length: 14 amino acids. CDR3 sequence (DNA): TGTGCCAGCCGAAGGGGGACTGGGGCCAACGTCCTGACTTTC. This translates into CASRRGTGANVLTF.

Worth noting for this clone: The DNA is omitted, as the CDR3 cannot be located on it reliably, and the CDR3 follows TCRdb's listing. The J gene is TRBJ1-6, the V gene TRBV27; the D call in the table, TRBD1, was not verified against the DNA. Per the germline V gene, CDR1 is MNHEY and CDR2 is SMNVEV (reference sequence). The CDR3 is 17 residues long, ends included. The CDR3 sequence is CASSTSYRISYNSPLHF.

This clone appeared once. V usage is TRBV7-2 and J usage is TRBJ1-1; maybe TRBD1 (6 bases). From germline, CDR1 is SGHTA and CDR2 FQGNSA. Trimming took 3 bases from V and 1 from J, leaving 6 bases between them. This CDR3 is 13 amino acids long. The CDR3 here is CASSLGANTEAFF. The CDR3 DNA follows: TGTGCCAGCAGCTTGGGGGCGAACACTGAAGCTTTCTTT. The full variable domain, in which reference TRBV7-2 and TRBJ1-1 provide the parts outside the CDR3, is GAGVSQSPSNKVTEKGKDVELRCDPISGHTALYWYRQSLGQGLEFLIYFQGNSAPDKSGLPSDRFSAERTGGSVSTLTIQRTQQEDSAVYLCASSLGANTEAFFGQGTRLTVV.

This sequence joins TRBV6-5 and TRBJ1-2; a weak D match, TRBD1 (5 bases). Trimming cost V 0 bases and J 7 bases, with 12 bases left between them. The CDR3 length is 14 residues. Germline CDR1 is MNHEY and CDR2 is SVGAGI. CDR3 nucleotides: TGTGCCAGCAGTTACTCGGGCAGGGATGGTGGCTACACCTTC. The encoded protein is CASSYSGRDGGYTF.

The chain recombines TRBV27 with TRBJ2-1, with TRBD1 identical over 11 bases. The CDR3 covers 21 residues. Trimming removed 7 bases from V and 6 bases from J; junction bases left unmatched: 26. The germline V gene encodes CDR1 MNHEY and CDR2 SMNVEV (reference sequence). The CDR3 is CASTHPGPMGRGDRGVNEQFF. The CDR3 nucleotides read TGTGCCAGCACCCACCCCGGTCCAATGGGTCGGGGGGACAGGGGGGTCAATGAGCAGTTCTTC.

The V gene is TRBV5-8, the J gene TRBJ2-3; no clear D. Trimming removed 0 bases at V and 1 base at J, with 21 bases between. CDR1 is SGHTS, CDR2 YDEGEE, per germline. This CDR3 comprises 19 residues. The CDR3 reads CASSLDVRLPVPRTDTQYF. As DNA, the CDR3 is TGTGCCAGCAGCTTGGATGTTCGTCTTCCGGTACCTCGCACAGATACGCAGTATTTT.

The rearrangement joins TRBV19 to TRBJ1-4; possible D gene TRBD1, 6 bases. Trimming took off 6 bases at V and 5 bases at J, with 13 bases between the two ends. Germline CDR1 is LNHDA and CDR2 is SQIVND (reference sequence). This CDR3 has 14 amino acids. The CDR3 sequence is CASSRQVLNEKLFF. The CDR3 DNA follows: TGTGCCAGTAGCAGACAGGTCCTAAATGAAAAACTGTTTTTT.

The CDR3 protein is CASTDARDISSDTQYF. The DNA for the CDR3 is TGTGCCAGCACCGACGCCCGGGACATCTCGTCCGATACGCAGTATTTT. The chain is built from TRBV6-6 and TRBJ2-3; possibly TRBD1 for D (6 bases). CDR3 length equals 16 residues. V lost 7 bases and J 6 bases, leaving 23 bases between the germline ends. Looked up from germline, CDR1 is MNHNY and CDR2 is SVGAGI (reference sequence).

The chain links TRBV7-2 to TRBJ2-7, with 7 nucleotides matching TRBD2. V gave up 7 bases and J gave up 5 bases; unmatched junction bases: 17. CDR3 length: 16 amino acids. In germline, CDR1 is SGHTA, CDR2 FQGNSA. DNA of the CDR3: TGTGCCAGCACCCTAGCTAGGGTAGGCGCGGGGGACGAGCAGTACTTC. Translation gives CASTLARVGAGDEQYF. The whole variable domain, remainder taken from reference TRBV7-2 and TRBJ2-7, is GAGVSQSPSNKVTEKGKDVELRCDPISGHTALYWYRQSLGQGLEFLIYFQGNSAPDKSGLPSDRFSAERTGGSVSTLTIQRTQQEDSAVYLCASTLARVGAGDEQYFGPGTRLTVT.

This chain uses TRBV7-9 with TRBJ1-1; tentative D call: TRBD1 (6 bases). V dropped 5 bases and J dropped 1 base, with 14 bases sitting between them. The CDR3 covers 15 residues. CDR1 and CDR2 from the germline V gene are SEHNR and FQNEAQ (reference sequence). This CDR3 reads CASSRTRDKNTEAFF. CDR3 nucleotide sequence: TGTGCCAGCAGCCGAACAAGGGACAAGAACACTGAAGCTTTCTTT. The entire variable domain, with the rest obtained from reference TRBV7-9 and TRBJ1-1, is as follows: DTGVSQNPRHKITKRGQNVTFRCDPISEHNRLYWYRQTLGQGPEFLTYFQNEAQLEKSRLLSDRFSAERPKGSFSTLEIQRTEQGDSAMYLCASSRTRDKNTEAFFGQGTRLTVV.